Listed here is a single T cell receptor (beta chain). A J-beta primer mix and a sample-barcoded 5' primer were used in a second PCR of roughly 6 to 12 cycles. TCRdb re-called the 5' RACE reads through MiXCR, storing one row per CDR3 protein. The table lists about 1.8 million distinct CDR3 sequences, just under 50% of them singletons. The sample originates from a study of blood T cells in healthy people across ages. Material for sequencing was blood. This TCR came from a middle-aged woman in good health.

The CDR3 loop is CSVATGQGSPLHF. The CDR3 DNA follows: TGCAGTGTTGCAACAGGGCAGGGTTCACCCCTCCACTTT. The genes are TRBV20-1 and TRBJ1-6, with D possibly TRBD1 on 6 matching bases. V gave up 7 bases and J gave up 9 bases, with 16 bases separating them. The CDR3 is 13 residues long. From germline, CDR1 is DFQATT and CDR2 SNEGSKA (reference sequence).